This T cell receptor beta chain came from a study of T cells in Graves' hyperthyroidism and ophthalmopathy. Study conclusions and caveats: A 13 V-J model separated ophthalmopathy from stable hyperthyroidism.

Stable Graves' hyperthyroidism denoted no ophthalmopathy progression over 18 months. Diagnoses were established using clinical symptoms, serum thyroxine and TRAb, thyroid ultrasound and orbital computed tomography. It was RNA transcripts that yielded the amplified TCR beta CDR3 regions. The TCR CDR3 was amplified in a first-round RT-PCR using the HTBI primer set. One entry per CDR3 protein results from TCRdb running MiXCR on the multiplex PCR reads. The sample has around 540,000 distinct CDR3 sequences, 35% to 55% seen once. To note about this clonotype: Its target is not known.

The origin of this receptor is a woman between 18 and 29 years old with Graves' hyperthyroidism. The specimen sequenced was peripheral blood or thyroid tissue (not recorded which).

This CDR3 reads CSVHGTGLVEQYF. The CDR3, as DNA: TGCAGTGTCCACGGGACAGGCCTGGTCGAGCAGTACTTC. The V and J genes are TRBV20-1 and TRBJ2-7, with 8 bases matching TRBD1. CDR3 length: 13 amino acids. Per germline, CDR1 DFQATT and CDR2 SNEGSKA (reference sequence). After removal of 7 bases from V and 6 bases from J, the junction contained 11 bases not matched to a gene.